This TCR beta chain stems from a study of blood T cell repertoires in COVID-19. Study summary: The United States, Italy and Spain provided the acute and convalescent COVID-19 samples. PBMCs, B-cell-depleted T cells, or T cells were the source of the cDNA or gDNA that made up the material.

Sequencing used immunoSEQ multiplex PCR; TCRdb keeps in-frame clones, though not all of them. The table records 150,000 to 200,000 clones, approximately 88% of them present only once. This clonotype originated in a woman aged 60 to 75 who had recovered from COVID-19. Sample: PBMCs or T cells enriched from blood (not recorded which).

The CDR3 loop is CASSEYYEGVDSPLHF. For the CDR3, the DNA is TGTGCCAGCAGTGAATATTACGAGGGGGTGGATTCACCCCTCCACTTT. This chain connects TRBV6-1 to TRBJ1-6; D is possibly TRBD1 (6 bases). Germline V gene lookup returns CDR1 MNHNS and CDR2 SASEGT. The V end lost 2 bases, the J end lost 8 bases, and 16 bases lay between the germline ends. The CDR3 loop spans 16 amino acids.